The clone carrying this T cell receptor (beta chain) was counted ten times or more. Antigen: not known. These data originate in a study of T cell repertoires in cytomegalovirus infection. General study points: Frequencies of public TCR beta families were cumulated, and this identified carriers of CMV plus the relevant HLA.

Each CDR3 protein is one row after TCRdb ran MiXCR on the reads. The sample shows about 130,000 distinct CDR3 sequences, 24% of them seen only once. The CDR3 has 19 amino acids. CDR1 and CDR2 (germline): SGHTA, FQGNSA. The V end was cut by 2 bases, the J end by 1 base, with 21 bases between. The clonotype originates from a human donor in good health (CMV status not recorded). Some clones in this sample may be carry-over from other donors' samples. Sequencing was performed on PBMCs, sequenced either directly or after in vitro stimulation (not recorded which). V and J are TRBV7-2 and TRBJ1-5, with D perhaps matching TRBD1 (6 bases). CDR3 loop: CASSLRLTGMGMSNQPQHF. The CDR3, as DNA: TGTGCCAGCAGCTTACGCCTTACAGGGATGGGTATGAGCAATCAGCCCCAGCATTTT.